This T cell receptor (beta chain) stems from a study of post-analysis software for immune sequencing data. Study-level points and caveats: Strong co-clustering by F measure was seen for same-batch samples. Roughly 5 TRBV segments (TRBV5-6, TRBV5-1 and TRBV20-1 among them) occurred more frequently in patients than in controls. Versus controls, multiple sclerosis patients showed significantly lower diversity (normalized Chao1).

V was cut by 3 bases and J by 7 bases, with 7 bases left in between. Germline V lookup: CDR1 SQVTM, CDR2 ANQGSEA. This CDR3 comprises 11 residues. Unique molecular identifiers tagged the TCR beta cDNA libraries. MiXCR, applied by TCRdb to the PCR reads, yields one record per CDR3 protein. The sample has hundreds of thousands of distinct CDR3 sequences; 59% are singletons. On this clonotype itself: As yet, its antigen is unknown.

Sequencing input: blood. This rearrangement joins TRBV29-1 to TRBJ2-1; maybe TRBD2 (6 bases). This TCR was sampled from a girl aged 2-10 years with multiple sclerosis. CDR3 sequence (DNA): TGCAGCGTTGAGCTAGCGAATGAGCAGTTCTTC. Its translation is CSVELANEQFF.